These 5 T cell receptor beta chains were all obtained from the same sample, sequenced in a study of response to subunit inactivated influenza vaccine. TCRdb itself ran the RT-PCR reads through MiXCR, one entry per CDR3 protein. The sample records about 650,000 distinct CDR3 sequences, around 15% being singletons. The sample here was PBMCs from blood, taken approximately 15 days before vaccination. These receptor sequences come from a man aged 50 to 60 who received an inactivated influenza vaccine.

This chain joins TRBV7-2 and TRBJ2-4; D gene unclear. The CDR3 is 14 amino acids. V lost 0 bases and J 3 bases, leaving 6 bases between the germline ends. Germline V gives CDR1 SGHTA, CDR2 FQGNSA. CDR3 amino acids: CASSLAHVKNIQYF. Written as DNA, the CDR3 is TGTGCCAGCAGCTTAGCCCATGTCAAAAACATTCAGTACTTC.

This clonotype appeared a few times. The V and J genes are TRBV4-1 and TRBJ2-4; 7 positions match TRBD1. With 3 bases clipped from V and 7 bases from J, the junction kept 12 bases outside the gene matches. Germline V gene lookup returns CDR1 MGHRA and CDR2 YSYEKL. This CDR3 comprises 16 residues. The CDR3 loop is CASSHLAGTVRNIQYF. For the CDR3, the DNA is TGCGCCAGCAGCCACCTGGCCGGGACAGTGAGGAACATTCAGTACTTC.

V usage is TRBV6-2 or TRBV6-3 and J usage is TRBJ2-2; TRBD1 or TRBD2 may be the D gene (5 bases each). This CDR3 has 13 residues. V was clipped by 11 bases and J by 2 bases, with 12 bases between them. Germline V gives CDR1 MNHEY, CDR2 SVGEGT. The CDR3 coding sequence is TGTGCCTCCAAGAGGGGTAACACCGGGGAGCTGTTTTTT. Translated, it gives CASKRGNTGELFF.

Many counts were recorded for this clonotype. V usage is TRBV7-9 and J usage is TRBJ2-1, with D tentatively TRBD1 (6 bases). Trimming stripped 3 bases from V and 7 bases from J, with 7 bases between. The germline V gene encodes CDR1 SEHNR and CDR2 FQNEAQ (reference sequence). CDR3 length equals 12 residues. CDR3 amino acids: CASSFGQNEQFF. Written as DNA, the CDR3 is TGTGCCAGCAGCTTCGGACAGAATGAGCAGTTCTTC.

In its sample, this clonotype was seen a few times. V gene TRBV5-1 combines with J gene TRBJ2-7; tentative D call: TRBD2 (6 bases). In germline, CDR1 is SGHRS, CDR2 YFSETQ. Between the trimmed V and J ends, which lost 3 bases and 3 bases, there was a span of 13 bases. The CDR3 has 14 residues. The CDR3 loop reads CASSSGGAVYEQYF. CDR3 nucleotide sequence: TGCGCCAGCAGCTCAGGCGGGGCGGTCTACGAGCAGTACTTC.